This T cell receptor beta chain was recorded in a study of shared clonotypes between healthy human individuals. Sequenced by immunoSEQ multiplex PCR; TCRdb stores in-frame clones only, minus some. In the table there are around 330,000 clones, around 67% of which are singletons. The CDR3 contains 16 residues. From germline, CDR1 is KGHSH and CDR2 LQKENI. V shed 5 bases and J 5 bases; nucleotides not matched to a gene: 9. This chain joins TRBV18 and TRBJ2-5; TRBD1 agrees at 12 bases. Sequencing was performed on memory CD4+ T cells sorted from blood. Noted subset: CD45RA-negative fraction. The sequence derives from a man aged 30-40 years in good health. The CDR3 loop is CASSNSGTGGSETQYF. The CDR3 DNA sequence: TGTGCCAGCTCAAATTCCGGGACAGGGGGCTCGGAGACCCAGTACTTC. Complete variable domain (other parts from reference TRBV18 and TRBJ2-5): NAGVMQNPRHLVRRRGQEARLRCSPMKGHSHVYWYRQLPEEGLKFMVYLQKENIIDESGMPKERFSAEFPKEGPSILRIQQVVRGDSAAYFCASSNSGTGGSETQYFGPGTRLLVL.